This T cell receptor (beta chain) was observed in a study of early T cells in non-severe SARS-CoV-2 infection. Study background: Bulk RNA from unsorted whole blood was sequenced; chains were unpaired.

The TCR library protocol attached unique molecular identifiers to the individual cDNA molecules. TCRdb passed the 5' RACE reads through MiXCR, listing each CDR3 protein once. Of around 70,000 distinct CDR3 sequences in the sample, approximately 10% are singletons; the top ten hold 6.4%. This clonotype was counted many times. CDR3 size: 13 residues. Germline lookup yields CDR1 DFQATT and CDR2 SNEGSKA (reference sequence). The ends were cut back, 6 bases at V and 7 bases at J, with 13 bases in the middle. The chain is built from TRBV20-1 and TRBJ1-6; D is uncertain. Sequencing was carried out using whole blood. The TCR sequence derives from an adult who was a healthcare worker with PCR-confirmed SARS-CoV-2 infection or an uninfected control (not recorded which). For the CDR3, the DNA is TGCAGTGCCCAAGACGTAGTAAATTCACCCCTCCACTTT. This sequence encodes CSAQDVVNSPLHF.